This TCR beta chain was recovered during a study of blood T cell repertoires in COVID-19. Study background: T cells, B-cell-depleted T cells, or PBMCs supplied cDNA or gDNA.

Authors' processing steps: Cell counts per sample came from amplifying reference gene primers. This table comes from immunoSEQ multiplex PCR, and its TCRdb copy is limited to in-frame clones, with some not included. The V and J calls and the clone size are those of that table, but D and trimming were determined from the DNA. This table holds 200,000 to 250,000 clones, approximately 80% found once. Residents of 24 US areas, aged roughly 18 to 90 years, made up the participants. The receptor comes from a woman aged 40 to 50 with acute COVID-19. The sequencing sample was made of PBMCs or T cells enriched from blood (not recorded which).

The CDR3 sequence: CASRGTGGDYGYTF. The CDR3 nucleotides read TGTGCCAGCAGAGGGACAGGGGGGGACTATGGCTACACCTTC. The rearrangement joins TRBV2 to TRBJ1-2; 11 nucleotides align to TRBD1. V trimming: 6 bases; J trimming: 3 bases; junction bases outside the gene matches: 3. CDR3 length: 14 amino acids. The V gene's germline CDR1 is SNHLY and CDR2 FYNNEI. The entire variable domain, with the rest obtained from reference TRBV2 and TRBJ1-2, is as follows: EPEVTQTPSHQVTQMGQEVILRCVPISNHLYFYWYRQILGQKVEFLVSFYNNEISEKSEIFDDQFSVERPDGSNFTLKIRSTKLEDSAMYFCASRGTGGDYGYTFGSGTRLTVV.